This T cell receptor beta chain is drawn from a study of beta chain features in type 1 diabetes. Overall study: Analysis included about 110 million sorted cells drawn from all samples. Whole-study findings and limits: Insertions at VDJ junctions were less frequent in type 1 diabetes patients. These patients also deleted more nucleotides at the same junctions.

This clone has only a few counts. Its target is not known. Blood was collected once per donor into heparin, averaging about 100 mL. Isolation of CD4+ naive, central memory, regulatory and stem cell-like memory cells was achieved by sorting via CD45RO/CCR7/CD25/CD127/CD95/CD27. The J segment lost 5 bases and the V segment lost 9 bases, leaving 12 bases of the junction unmatched. The CDR3 is 14 residues long. Germline V gives CDR1 SGHTA, CDR2 FQGNSA. What was sequenced were expressed TCRB transcripts, since all of the isolated RNA had been reverse transcribed. TCRdb keeps only in-frame clones here, not all; method: immunoSEQ multiplex PCR. In the table there are 330,000 or so clones, around 20% of which are singletons.

The sequenced sample consisted of naive CD4+ T cells from blood. The chain carries TRBV7-2 and TRBJ2-5; 7 nucleotides agree with TRBD2. This sequence was found in a woman in her late teens or twenties in good health. The CDR3 DNA sequence: TGTGCCAGTGGACGGGGGAGGGCAGTGGAGACCCAGTACTTC. This sequence encodes CASGRGRAVETQYF.